Listed here is a single TCR beta chain. The assay was immunoSEQ multiplex PCR, and TCRdb's table has in-frame clones only and misses some. The sample records roughly 25,000 clones, approximately 94% being singletons. The record originates from a study of blood T cell repertoires in COVID-19. Turning to the study itself: COVID-19 samples, acute and convalescent, were from the United States, Italy and Spain. PBMCs, B-cell-depleted T cells, or T cells were the source of the cDNA or gDNA that made up the material.

V lost 1 base and J 7 bases, leaving 11 bases between the germline ends. CDR1 and CDR2 from the germline V gene are SGHTA and FQGNSA. CDR3 length: 14 amino acids. V usage is TRBV7-2 and J usage is TRBJ2-1, with D uncertain. Sequenced sample: peripheral blood. This receptor was taken from a woman aged 50 to 60 with active COVID-19. CDR3 bases: TGTGCCAGCAGCTTAGAAAGTTCACGGAATGAGCAGTTCTTC. It encodes CASSLESSRNEQFF.